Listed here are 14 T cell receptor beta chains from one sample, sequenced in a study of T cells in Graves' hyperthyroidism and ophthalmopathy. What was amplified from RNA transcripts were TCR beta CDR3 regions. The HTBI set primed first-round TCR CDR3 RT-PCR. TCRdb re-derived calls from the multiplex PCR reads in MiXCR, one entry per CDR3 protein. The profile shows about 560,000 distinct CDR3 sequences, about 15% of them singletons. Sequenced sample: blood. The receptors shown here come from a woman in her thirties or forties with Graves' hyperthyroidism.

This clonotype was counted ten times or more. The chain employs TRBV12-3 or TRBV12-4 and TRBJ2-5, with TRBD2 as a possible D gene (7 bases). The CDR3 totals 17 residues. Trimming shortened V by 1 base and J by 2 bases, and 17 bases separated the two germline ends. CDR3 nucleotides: TGTGCCAGCAGTTTAGGTCGGGGAGGGGACACACAAGAGACCCAGTACTTC. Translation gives CASSLGRGGDTQETQYF.

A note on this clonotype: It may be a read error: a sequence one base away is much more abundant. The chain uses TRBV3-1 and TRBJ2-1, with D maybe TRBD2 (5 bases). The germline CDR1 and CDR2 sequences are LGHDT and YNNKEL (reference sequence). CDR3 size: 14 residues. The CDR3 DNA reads TGTGCCAGCAGCTTTACAGCGGCCTACAATGAGCGGTTCTTC. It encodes CASSFTAAYNERFF.

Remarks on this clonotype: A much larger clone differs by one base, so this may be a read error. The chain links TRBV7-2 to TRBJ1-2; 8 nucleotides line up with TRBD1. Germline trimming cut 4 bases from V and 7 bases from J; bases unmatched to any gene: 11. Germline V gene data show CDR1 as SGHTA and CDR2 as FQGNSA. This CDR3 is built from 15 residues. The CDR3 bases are TGTGCCAGCAGCTCAATGCAGGGGGCTTTATGTGGCTACACCTTC. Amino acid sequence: CASSSMQGALCGYTF.

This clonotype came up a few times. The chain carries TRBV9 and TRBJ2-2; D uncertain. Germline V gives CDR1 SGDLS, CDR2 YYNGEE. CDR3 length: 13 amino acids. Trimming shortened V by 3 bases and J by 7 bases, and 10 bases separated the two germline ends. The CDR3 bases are TGTGCCAGCAGCGCAGCCTCGGACGGGGAGCTGTTTTTT. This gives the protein CASSAASDGELFF.

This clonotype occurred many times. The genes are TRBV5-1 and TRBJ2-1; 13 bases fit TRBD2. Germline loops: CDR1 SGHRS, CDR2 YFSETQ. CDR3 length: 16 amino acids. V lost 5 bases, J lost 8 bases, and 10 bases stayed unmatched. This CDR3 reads CASSLRTSGSLHEQFF. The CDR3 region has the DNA TGCGCCAGCAGTCTTCGGACTAGCGGGAGTCTCCATGAGCAGTTCTTC.

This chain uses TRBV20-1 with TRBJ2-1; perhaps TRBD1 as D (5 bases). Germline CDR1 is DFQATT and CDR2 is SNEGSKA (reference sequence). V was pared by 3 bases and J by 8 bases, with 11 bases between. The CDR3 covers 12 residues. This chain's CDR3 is CSARLQAHEQFF. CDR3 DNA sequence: TGCAGTGCTAGGCTACAGGCCCATGAGCAGTTCTTC.

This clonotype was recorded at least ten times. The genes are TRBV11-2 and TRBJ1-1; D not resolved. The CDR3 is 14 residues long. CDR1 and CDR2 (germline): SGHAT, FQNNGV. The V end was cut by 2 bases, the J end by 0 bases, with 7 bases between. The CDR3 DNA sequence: TGTGCCAGCAGCTTATCTCAGATGAACACTGAAGCTTTCTTT. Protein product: CASSLSQMNTEAFF. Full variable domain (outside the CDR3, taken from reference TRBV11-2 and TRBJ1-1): EAGVAQSPRYKIIEKRQSVAFWCNPISGHATLYWYQQILGQGPKLLIQFQNNGVVDDSQLPKDRFSAERLKGVDSTLKIQPAKLEDSAVYLCASSLSQMNTEAFFGQGTRLTVV.

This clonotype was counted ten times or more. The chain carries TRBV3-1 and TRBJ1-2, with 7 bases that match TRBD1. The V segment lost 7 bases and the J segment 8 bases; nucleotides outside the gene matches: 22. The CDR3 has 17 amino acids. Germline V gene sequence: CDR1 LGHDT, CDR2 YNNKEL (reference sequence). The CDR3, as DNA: TGTGCCAGCACCCCGACTCGACAGGGCAGAGCGGGTTCGGGCTACACCTTC. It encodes CASTPTRQGRAGSGYTF.

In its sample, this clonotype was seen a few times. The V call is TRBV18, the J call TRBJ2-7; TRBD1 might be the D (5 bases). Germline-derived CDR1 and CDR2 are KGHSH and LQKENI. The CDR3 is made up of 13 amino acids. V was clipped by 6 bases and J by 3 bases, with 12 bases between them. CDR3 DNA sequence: TGTGCCAGCTCTGCCAGGGCCTACTACGAGCAGTACTTC. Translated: CASSARAYYEQYF.

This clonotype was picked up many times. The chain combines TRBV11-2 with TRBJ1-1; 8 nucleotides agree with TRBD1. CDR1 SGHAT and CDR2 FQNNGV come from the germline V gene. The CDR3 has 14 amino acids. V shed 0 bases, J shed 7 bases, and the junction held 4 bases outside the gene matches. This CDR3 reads CASSLDRGHGEAFF. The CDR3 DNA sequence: TGTGCCAGCAGCTTAGACAGGGGGCACGGTGAAGCTTTCTTT.

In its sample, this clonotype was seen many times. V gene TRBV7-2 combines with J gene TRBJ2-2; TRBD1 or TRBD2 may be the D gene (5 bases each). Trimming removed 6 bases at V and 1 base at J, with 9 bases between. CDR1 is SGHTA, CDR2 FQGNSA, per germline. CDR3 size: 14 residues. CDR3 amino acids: CASRRGRNTGELFF. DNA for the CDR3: TGTGCCAGCAGGAGGGGAAGGAACACCGGGGAGCTGTTTTTT.

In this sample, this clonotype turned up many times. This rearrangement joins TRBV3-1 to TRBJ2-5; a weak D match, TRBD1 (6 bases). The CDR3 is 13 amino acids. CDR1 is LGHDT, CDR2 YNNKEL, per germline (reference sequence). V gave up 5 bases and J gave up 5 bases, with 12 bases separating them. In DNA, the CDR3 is TGTGCCAGCAGCGGCGACAGGTGGGAGACCCAGTACTTC. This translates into CASSGDRWETQYF.

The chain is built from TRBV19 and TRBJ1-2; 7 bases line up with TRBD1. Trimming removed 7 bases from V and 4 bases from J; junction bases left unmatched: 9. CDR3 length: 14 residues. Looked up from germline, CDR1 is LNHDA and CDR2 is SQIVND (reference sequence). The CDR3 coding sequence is TGTGCCAGTACCCTACAGGGGCCCTCCTATGGCTACACCTTC. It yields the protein CASTLQGPSYGYTF. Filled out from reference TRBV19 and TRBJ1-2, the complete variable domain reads DGGITQSPKYLFRKEGQNVTLSCEQNLNHDAMYWYRQDPGQGLRLIYYSQIVNDFQKGDIAEGYSVSREKKESFPLTVTSAQKNPTAFYLCASTLQGPSYGYTFGSGTRLTVV.

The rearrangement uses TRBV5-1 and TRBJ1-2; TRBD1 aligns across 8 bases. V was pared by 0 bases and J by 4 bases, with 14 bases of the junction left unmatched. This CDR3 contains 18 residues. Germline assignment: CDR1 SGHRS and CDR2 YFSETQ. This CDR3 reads CASSLAGLLDRVSYGYTF. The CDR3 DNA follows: TGCGCCAGCAGCTTGGCCGGGTTATTGGACAGGGTTAGCTATGGCTACACCTTC. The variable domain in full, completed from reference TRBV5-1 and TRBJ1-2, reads KAGVTQTPRYLIKTRGQQVTLSCSPISGHRSVSWYQQTPGQGLQFLFEYFSETQRNKGNFPGRFSGRQFSNSRSEMNVSTLELGDSALYLCASSLAGLLDRVSYGYTFGSGTRLTVV.